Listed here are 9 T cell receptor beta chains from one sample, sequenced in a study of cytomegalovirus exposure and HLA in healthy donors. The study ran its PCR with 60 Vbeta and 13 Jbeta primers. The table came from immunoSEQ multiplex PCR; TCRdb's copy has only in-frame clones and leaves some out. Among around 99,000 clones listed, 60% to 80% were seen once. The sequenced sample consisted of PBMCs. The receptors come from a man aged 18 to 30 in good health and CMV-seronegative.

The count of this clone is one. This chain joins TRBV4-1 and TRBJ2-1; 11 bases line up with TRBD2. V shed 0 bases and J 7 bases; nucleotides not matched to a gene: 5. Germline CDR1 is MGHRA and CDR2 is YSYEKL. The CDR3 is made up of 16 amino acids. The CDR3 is CASSQETSGMFNEQFF. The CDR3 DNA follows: TGCGCCAGCAGCCAAGAGACTAGCGGGATGTTTAATGAGCAGTTCTTC.

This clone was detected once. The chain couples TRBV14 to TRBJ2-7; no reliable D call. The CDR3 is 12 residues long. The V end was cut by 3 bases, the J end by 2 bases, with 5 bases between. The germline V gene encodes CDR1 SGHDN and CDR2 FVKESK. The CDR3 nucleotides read TGTGCCAGCAGCCAGAGAACCTACGAGCAGTACTTC. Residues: CASSQRTYEQYF.

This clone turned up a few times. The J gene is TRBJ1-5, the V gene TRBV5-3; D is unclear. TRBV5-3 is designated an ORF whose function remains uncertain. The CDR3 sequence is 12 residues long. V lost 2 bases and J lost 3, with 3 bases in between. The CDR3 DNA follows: TGTGCCAGAAGCTTCAACAATCAGCCCCAGCATTTT. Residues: CARSFNNQPQHF.

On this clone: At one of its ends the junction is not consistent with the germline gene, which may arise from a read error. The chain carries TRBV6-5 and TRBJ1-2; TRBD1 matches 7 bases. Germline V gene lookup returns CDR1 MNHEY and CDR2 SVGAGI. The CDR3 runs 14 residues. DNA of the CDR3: TGTGCCAGCAGTTACCTCAGGGGGGCGTCTGGCTACCCCTTC. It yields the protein CASSYLRGASGYPF.

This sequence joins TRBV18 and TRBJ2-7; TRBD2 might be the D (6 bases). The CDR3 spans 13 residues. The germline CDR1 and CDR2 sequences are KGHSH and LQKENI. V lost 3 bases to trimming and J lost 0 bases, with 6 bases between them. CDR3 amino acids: CASSPGGSYEQYF. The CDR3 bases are TGTGCCAGCTCACCGGGGGGCTCCTACGAGCAGTACTTC.

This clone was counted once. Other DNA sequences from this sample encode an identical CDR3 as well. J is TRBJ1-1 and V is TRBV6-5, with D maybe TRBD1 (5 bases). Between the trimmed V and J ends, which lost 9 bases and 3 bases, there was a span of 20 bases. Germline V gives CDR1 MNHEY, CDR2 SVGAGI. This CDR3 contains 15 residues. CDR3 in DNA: TGTGCCAGTAGTCGCACGACAGAGATCGACACTGAAGCTTTCTTT. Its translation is CASSRTTEIDTEAFF.

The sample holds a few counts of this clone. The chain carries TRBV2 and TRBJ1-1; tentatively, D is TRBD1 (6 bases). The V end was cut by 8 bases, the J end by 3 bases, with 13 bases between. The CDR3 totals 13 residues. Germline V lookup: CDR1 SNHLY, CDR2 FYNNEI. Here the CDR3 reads CASQGPQYTEAFF. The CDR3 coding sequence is TGTGCCAGCCAGGGGCCCCAGTACACTGAAGCTTTCTTT.

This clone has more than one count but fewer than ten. The CDR3 region is CASSYDTGTMNTEAFF. The CDR3 DNA reads TGCGCCAGCAGCTATGATACCGGGACAATGAACACTGAAGCTTTCTTT. This chain joins TRBV4-3 and TRBJ1-1, with D perhaps matching TRBD1 (6 bases). This CDR3 region has 16 residues. Germline V gives CDR1 LGHNA, CDR2 YSLEER. Trimming took 5 bases from V and 0 from J, leaving 16 bases between them.

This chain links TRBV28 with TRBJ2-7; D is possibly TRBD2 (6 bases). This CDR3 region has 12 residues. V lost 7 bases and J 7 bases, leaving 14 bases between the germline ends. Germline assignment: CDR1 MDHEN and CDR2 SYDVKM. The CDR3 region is CASIKRAGEQYF. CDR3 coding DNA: TGTGCCAGCATCAAAAGGGCGGGGGAGCAGTACTTC.